These 23 T cell receptor beta chains originate from one sample sequenced in a study of cytomegalovirus exposure and HLA in healthy donors. Assay used: immunoSEQ multiplex PCR; TCRdb lists only in-frame clones, some missing. Among around 300,000 clones listed, 87% were seen once. Sequenced material: PBMCs. These receptors originate from a woman younger than 45 in good health and CMV-seropositive.

As to this clone: This specimen includes other DNA sequences encoding the same CDR3. The chain employs TRBV27 and TRBJ2-7; D might be TRBD2 (5 bases). With 3 bases removed from V and 1 base from J, the gap between germline ends came to 7 bases. Germline V gene data show CDR1 as MNHEY and CDR2 as SMNVEV (reference sequence). This CDR3 region has 13 residues. CDR3 DNA: TGTGCCAGCAGTTTCGCGGGTTCCTACGAGCAGTACTTC. Translated, it gives CASSFAGSYEQYF.

The chain combines TRBV29-1 with TRBJ1-1; D might be TRBD1 (6 bases). The CDR3 consists of 15 residues. Germline V CDR1 and CDR2: SQVTM, ANQGSEA. The germline V and J ends were trimmed by 4 bases and 1 base, with 16 bases remaining between them. CDR3 nucleotides: TGCAGCGTTGCCGATCATCAGGGGTCGAACACTGAAGCTTTCTTT. This codes for CSVADHQGSNTEAFF.

The V and J genes are TRBV11-2 and TRBJ1-5; the match to TRBD1 covers 9 bases. Unmatched junction bases numbered 2, after V lost 2 bases and J lost 3 bases. Germline CDR1 is SGHAT and CDR2 is FQNNGV. The CDR3 spans 15 residues. The CDR3 nucleotides are TGTGCCAGCAGCTTAAGGACAGGGGACAATCAGCCCCAGCATTTT. This gives the protein CASSLRTGDNQPQHF.

V is TRBV7-8 and J is TRBJ2-1; the match to TRBD2 covers 7 bases. The CDR3 sequence is 14 residues long. V shed 3 bases, J shed 10 bases, and the junction held 9 bases outside the gene matches. Germline CDR1 is SGHVS and CDR2 is FQNEAQ. Written as DNA, the CDR3 is TGTGCCAGCAGCTTGAGATTTGCGGGAGAAGAGCAGTTCTTC. The encoded protein is CASSLRFAGEEQFF.

This rearrangement joins TRBV6-5 to TRBJ2-3; D gene uncertain. With 3 bases removed from V and 1 base from J, the gap between germline ends came to 8 bases. The CDR3 length is 14 residues. Germline loops: CDR1 MNHEY, CDR2 SVGAGI. The CDR3, as DNA: TGTGCCAGCAGTTATGAGGCTGGCACAGATACGCAGTATTTT. Translation gives CASSYEAGTDTQYF.

This chain links TRBV29-1 with TRBJ2-2; maybe TRBD2 (7 bases). Germline assignment: CDR1 SQVTM and CDR2 ANQGSEA. This CDR3 contains 13 residues. The CDR3 loop is CRDRGGFSGELFF. In DNA, the CDR3 is TGCAGGGATAGGGGGGGTTTCTCCGGGGAGCTGTTTTTT.

The chain is built from TRBV6-1 and TRBJ1-2; a weak D match, TRBD1 (5 bases). V lost 6 bases and J lost 5, with 13 bases in between. The CDR3 runs to 13 residues. Germline CDR1 and CDR2: MNHNS and SASEGT. This CDR3 is CASRRDPVYGYTF. In DNA, the CDR3 is TGTGCCAGCAGGCGGGACCCGGTGTATGGCTACACCTTC.

The chain is built from TRBV29-1 and TRBJ2-1; the match to TRBD1 covers 10 bases. The germline V gene encodes CDR1 SQVTM and CDR2 ANQGSEA. This CDR3 has 14 amino acids. Losses at the gene ends were 1 base for V and 10 bases for J; bases not matched to a gene: 7. The CDR3 protein is CSVEADRGRLEQFF. DNA of the CDR3: TGCAGCGTTGAAGCAGACAGGGGGCGTCTCGAGCAGTTCTTC.

The chain joins TRBV7-3 to TRBJ1-1; a possible D gene is TRBD1 (6 bases). Germline-derived CDR1 and CDR2 are SGHTA and FQGTGA. The CDR3 runs to 13 residues. Trimming removed 10 bases from V and 0 bases from J, with 12 bases in between. CDR3 amino acids: CATEGQLNTEAFF. The CDR3 nucleotides read TGTGCCACCGAGGGACAACTGAACACTGAAGCTTTCTTT.

V and J are TRBV5-1 and TRBJ2-2, with D possibly being TRBD1 (6 bases). The V end was cut by 0 bases, the J end by 1 base, with 13 bases between. Germline V gene sequence: CDR1 SGHRS, CDR2 YFSETQ. The CDR3 covers 17 residues. In DNA form, the CDR3 reads TGCGCCAGCAGCTTGGCAACAGGGTTATGGAACACCGGGGAGCTGTTTTTT. Its protein is CASSLATGLWNTGELFF.

This clone was detected only a few times. This sequence joins TRBV25-1 and TRBJ2-5; 8 bases match TRBD2. J was trimmed by 4 bases and V by 2 bases; bases with no gene match: 9. CDR1 and CDR2 (germline): MGHDK, SYGVNS. The CDR3 contains 16 residues. This chain's CDR3 is CASSEGQAGVVETQYF. In DNA, the CDR3 is TGTGCCAGCAGTGAAGGGCAAGCGGGAGTGGTAGAGACCCAGTACTTC.

This clone was counted between two and nine times. The V call is TRBV7-9, the J call TRBJ2-7; D not certain. CDR1 is SEHNR, CDR2 FQNEAQ, per germline (reference sequence). V lost 1 base and J 0 bases, leaving 1 base between the germline ends. The CDR3 totals 12 residues. The CDR3 region has the DNA TGTGCCAGCAGCTTAGGCTCCTACGAGCAGTACTTC. Translated, it gives CASSLGSYEQYF.

The genes are TRBV19 and TRBJ2-5; D is possibly TRBD2 (5 bases). The CDR3 runs to 14 residues. CDR1 and CDR2 from the germline V gene are LNHDA and SQIVND (reference sequence). With 6 bases removed from V and 4 bases from J, the gap between germline ends came to 15 bases. The CDR3 nucleotides are TGTGCCAGTAGCCCGACCCCTAGCTTAGAGACCCAGTACTTC. This encodes CASSPTPSLETQYF.

This sequence joins TRBV10-1 and TRBJ1-5, with D possibly matching TRBD1 (6 bases). V lost 5 bases and J 4 bases, leaving 12 bases between the germline ends. This CDR3 spans 14 amino acids. Germline assignment: CDR1 WNHNN and CDR2 SYGVQD (reference sequence). The CDR3 sequence: CASSSDSLNQPQHF. CDR3 DNA: TGCGCCAGCAGTTCGGACAGTCTAAATCAGCCCCAGCATTTT.

The J gene is TRBJ2-7, the V gene TRBV28; no clear D. The CDR3 spans 15 residues. Germline lookup yields CDR1 MDHEN and CDR2 SYDVKM. Trimming removed 5 bases at V and 3 bases at J, with 17 bases between. The CDR3 spells CASSGLGEEGYEQYF. Here the CDR3 DNA reads TGTGCCAGCAGTGGGCTCGGCGAAGAAGGCTACGAGCAGTACTTC.

CDR3 protein: CASSFRTESIEQYF. CDR3 in DNA: TGTGCCAGCAGCTTCCGGACAGAATCTATCGAGCAGTACTTC. This chain connects TRBV7-8 to TRBJ2-7; TRBD1 is a possible D gene (6 bases). The germline CDR1 and CDR2 sequences are SGHVS and FQNEAQ. Trimming shortened V by 3 bases and J by 6 bases, and 15 bases separated the two germline ends. The CDR3 sequence is 14 residues long.

J is TRBJ2-1 and V is TRBV11-3; D uncertain. There are 13 residues in the CDR3. Deletions cut 0 bases from V and 8 bases from J, with 8 bases between. Germline CDR1 SGHNT, CDR2 YENEEA. The CDR3 coding sequence is TGTGCCAGCAGCTTAGAGCGTCCGTATGAGCAGTTCTTC. Translated, it gives CASSLERPYEQFF.

CDR3 region: CASRLKVLGFGGDTGELFF. The CDR3 nucleotides are TGTGCCAGCAGGCTTAAGGTACTGGGTTTCGGCGGGGACACCGGGGAGCTGTTTTTT. This chain joins TRBV27 and TRBJ2-2; D is possibly TRBD2 (6 bases). The CDR3 loop spans 19 amino acids. Germline CDR1 and CDR2: MNHEY and SMNVEV (reference sequence). V lost 6 bases and J lost 3, with 26 bases in between.

The chain couples TRBV14 to TRBJ2-1, with D perhaps matching TRBD1 or TRBD2 (5 bases each). CDR3 length: 11 residues. The ends were cut back, 3 bases at V and 13 bases at J, with 10 bases in the middle. The germline CDR1 and CDR2 sequences are SGHDN and FVKESK. CDR3 sequence (DNA): TGTGCCAGCAGCCAGGCCAGGGACCAGTTCTTC. Translated, it gives CASSQARDQFF.

The V call is TRBV9, the J call TRBJ2-3, with D maybe TRBD2 (5 bases). V was cut by 3 bases and J by 0 bases, with 8 bases left in between. The CDR3 has 14 residues. CDR1 is SGDLS, CDR2 YYNGEE, per germline. The CDR3 protein is CASSAAVSTDTQYF. Written as DNA, the CDR3 is TGTGCCAGCAGCGCAGCGGTCAGCACAGATACGCAGTATTTT.

The chain combines TRBV5-6 with TRBJ1-6, with 7 bases fitting TRBD1. There are 17 residues in the CDR3. From germline, CDR1 is SGHDT and CDR2 YYEEEE. Unmatched junction bases numbered 10, after V lost 4 bases and J lost 3 bases. Here the CDR3 DNA reads TGTGCCAGCAGCCGAAGGGGGCCAGCTTTCTATAATTCACCCCTCCACTTT. This encodes CASSRRGPAFYNSPLHF.

The J gene is TRBJ1-5, the V gene TRBV28; no clear D. Germline V gene data show CDR1 as MDHEN and CDR2 as SYDVKM. The CDR3 is 12 amino acids. The V end was cut by 2 bases, the J end by 8 bases, with 7 bases between. CDR3 in amino acids: CASSLISEPQHF. CDR3 nucleotides: TGTGCCAGCAGTTTAATCTCGGAGCCCCAGCATTTT.

This sequence joins TRBV9 and TRBJ2-1; 8 bases map to TRBD2. Germline V gives CDR1 SGDLS, CDR2 YYNGEE. The CDR3 has 15 residues. The junction had 13 bases not matched to a gene; V was cut back by 4 bases and J by 10 bases. The CDR3 loop is CASSPNSGGVPEQFF. Written as DNA, the CDR3 is TGTGCCAGCAGCCCCAATTCGGGAGGGGTCCCAGAGCAGTTCTTC.